Included here is one TCR beta chain sequence, with context. This clone turned up a few times. This receptor's antigen is unknown. The record has no base qualities; no much larger clone is one base away. Library method: the immunoSEQ multiplex PCR assay. In the source study's methods: The Chao-Jaccard similarity index and the number of shared clonotypes were used to measure repertoire overlap between subsets. TCRdb limited this immuneACCESS table to in-frame rearrangements with V and J called. A share of clones is missing; checked studies link under half to unresolved V genes, and the rest is unexplained. The V and J calls and clone size are taken from that table; D and trimming were inferred from the DNA. Within this sample are a few hundred clones, with about 16% of them counted one time only. The ten largest account for less than 20% of the sample. These data are taken from a study of CD4 T cell repertoires in COVID-19 (dated by TCRdb to the early 2020s). Broadly, across the study: For cross-reactivity analysis, CFSE-low cells were expanded with IL-2 for about 9 days and were then relabeled and restimulated with spike proteins from other coronaviruses. In COVID-19-recovered individuals, the study described naturally processed CD4+ T cell responses to SARS-CoV-2 spike and nucleoprotein and used TCR Vbeta sequencing to evaluate clonal composition. In three recovered individuals, the TCR Vbeta repertoire of SARS-CoV-2-reactive T cells was analyzed at the subset level.

Results and caveats for the whole study, not just this receptor: Between about 6 and 26% of SARS-CoV-2 clonotypes were also detected in secondary cultures stimulated with SARS-CoV and/or HKU1 spike, a finding consistent with cross-reactivity. Several of the most expanded SARS-CoV-2-reactive clonotypes were present in two or all three memory subsets, which suggests intraclonal diversification.

Deletion took 0 bases off V and 5 bases off J, with a span of 5 bases between the germline ends. According to the germline V gene, CDR1 reads SGHAT and CDR2 reads FQNNGV. There are 12 amino acids in the CDR3, from cysteine to phenylalanine inclusive. CDR3 DNA is the only sequence kept; it has 36 bases, read in frame from the first base. The time point label on this specimen signifies: sample from a COVID-19-recovered individual after infection. Donors were patients who had recovered from mild-to-severe COVID-19. From peripheral blood mononuclear cells, the researchers isolated CD4+ total memory, central memory, effector memory and circulating T follicular helper cells.

The receptor comes from a human donor who had COVID-19. This sequence uses TRBV11-2 and TRBJ2-7, with the D gene not confidently named. The sample in question was memory CD4+ T cells, cultured in vitro, obtained after recovery from COVID-19. Explained via the paper, the cell subset or site label denotes: total CD4+ memory T cells. At the DNA level, the sequence is TGTGCCAGCAGCTTAGATAGCCACGAGCAGTACTTC. It specifies CASSLDSHEQYF. Where the CDR3 stops, the reference TRBV11-2 and TRBJ2-7 genes take over; the full variable domain is EAGVAQSPRYKIIEKRQSVAFWCNPISGHATLYWYQQILGQGPKLLIQFQNNGVVDDSQLPKDRFSAERLKGVDSTLKIQPAKLEDSAVYLCASSLDSHEQYFGPGTRLTVT.